This is a list of T cell receptor beta chains from one sample in a study of blood T cell repertoires in COVID-19. Some clones are missing from TCRdb's copy, which holds only in-frame ones; the method was immunoSEQ multiplex PCR. The sample has approximately 180,000 clones, roughly 76% seen once. The sample consisted of peripheral blood. The receptors stem from an elderly woman with COVID-19, enrolled during active disease. Both conserved end residues are part of each CDR3. A D gene is named only where the DNA matches it firmly. Clone size is shown for a subset of rows, as once, few, many or a class of expanded clone.

clone_size: NA; j_call: TRBJ2-3; d_call: NA; v_call: TRBV5-5; cdr3_aa: CASSPLNRALSTDTQYF; cdr3_nt: TGTGCCAGCAGCCCTCTTAACAGGGCCCTTAGCACAGATACGCAGTATTTT
clone_size: NA; j_call: TRBJ2-3; d_call: TRBD2; v_call: TRBV5-1; cdr3_aa: CASRRGTDTDTQYF; cdr3_nt: TGCGCCAGCAGGCGGGGGACCGACACAGATACGCAGTATTTT
clone_size: NA; j_call: TRBJ2-3; d_call: NA; v_call: TRBV29-1; cdr3_aa: CSVESQGTDTQYF; cdr3_nt: TGCAGCGTTGAATCTCAGGGGACAGATACGCAGTATTTT
clone_size: NA; j_call: TRBJ2-3; d_call: NA; v_call: TRBV27; cdr3_aa: CARGLGGVSTDTQYF; cdr3_nt: TGTGCCAGGGGCCTTGGAGGGGTTAGCACAGATACGCAGTATTTT
clone_size: NA; j_call: TRBJ2-5; d_call: TRBD1; v_call: TRBV10-3; cdr3_aa: CAFSTGERETQYF; cdr3_nt: TGTGCCTTTTCGACAGGGGAAAGGGAGACCCAGTACTTC
clone_size: once; j_call: TRBJ2-3; d_call: NA; v_call: TRBV3-1/TRBV3-2; cdr3_aa: CASSHSFDTQYF; cdr3_nt: TGTGCCAGCAGCCATTCTTTTGATACGCAGTATTTT
clone_size: NA; j_call: TRBJ2-5; d_call: TRBD2; v_call: TRBV14; cdr3_aa: CASSQLRGGVRAETQYF; cdr3_nt: TGTGCCAGCAGCCAACTACGGGGGGGCGTTAGAGCGGAGACCCAGTACTTC
clone_size: few; j_call: TRBJ2-2; d_call: TRBD1; v_call: TRBV14; cdr3_aa: CASSLTGTTGELFF; cdr3_nt: TGTGCCAGCAGCCTGACAGGGACGACCGGGGAGCTGTTTTTT
clone_size: NA; j_call: TRBJ2-2; d_call: NA; v_call: TRBV24-1; cdr3_aa: CATSEETASNTGELFF; cdr3_nt: TGTGCCACCAGTGAGGAGACGGCCTCGAACACCGGGGAGCTGTTTTTT
clone_size: NA; j_call: TRBJ2-7; d_call: NA; v_call: TRBV12-5; cdr3_aa: CASGLGFGLLGTQNF; cdr3_nt: TGTGCTAGTGGTTTGGGTTTCGGTCTATTAGGGACTCAGAACTTC
clone_size: few; j_call: TRBJ1-1; d_call: NA; v_call: TRBV4-1; cdr3_aa: CASRQTWLENTEAFF; cdr3_nt: TGCGCCAGCAGACAAACCTGGCTAGAGAACACTGAAGCTTTCTTT
clone_size: NA; j_call: TRBJ2-7; d_call: NA; v_call: TRBV6-2/TRBV6-3; cdr3_aa: CASSAGTTEQYF; cdr3_nt: TGTGCCAGCAGTGCCGGGACAACCGAGCAGTACTTC
clone_size: NA; j_call: TRBJ2-1; d_call: TRBD2; v_call: TRBV6-5; cdr3_aa: CASRAGGGSYNEQFF; cdr3_nt: TGTGCCAGCAGGGCGGGGGGGGGCTCCTACAATGAGCAGTTCTTC
clone_size: NA; j_call: TRBJ2-7; d_call: NA; v_call: TRBV5-5; cdr3_aa: CASSLEPGAYEQYF; cdr3_nt: TGTGCCAGCAGCTTGGAGCCGGGGGCCTACGAGCAGTACTTC
clone_size: NA; j_call: TRBJ2-7; d_call: NA; v_call: TRBV7-9; cdr3_aa: CASSLNGYSYEQYF; cdr3_nt: TGTGCCAGCAGCTTAAACGGGTACTCCTACGAGCAGTACTTC
clone_size: NA; j_call: TRBJ2-2; d_call: NA; v_call: TRBV19; cdr3_aa: CASSIDHAGAVYTGELFF; cdr3_nt: TGTGCCAGTAGTATAGATCATGCGGGGGCGGTGTACACCGGGGAGCTGTTTTTT
clone_size: NA; j_call: TRBJ1-2; d_call: NA; v_call: TRBV7-9; cdr3_aa: CASSLSEGDGYTF; cdr3_nt: TGTGCCAGCAGCCTCAGCGAGGGGGATGGCTACACCTTC
clone_size: few; j_call: TRBJ1-2; d_call: NA; v_call: TRBV24-1; cdr3_aa: CATRPREGNGYTF; cdr3_nt: TGTGCCACCCGTCCTAGGGAGGGGAATGGCTACACCTTC
clone_size: NA; j_call: TRBJ2-2; d_call: NA; v_call: TRBV3-1/TRBV3-2; cdr3_aa: CASSHRGTGELFF; cdr3_nt: TGTGCCAGCAGCCACAGGGGCACCGGGGAGCTGTTTTTT
clone_size: NA; j_call: TRBJ1-6; d_call: NA; v_call: TRBV11-2; cdr3_aa: CASSLVSRYNSPLHF; cdr3_nt: TGTGCCAGCAGCTTAGTTTCGCGGTACAATTCACCCCTCCACTTT
clone_size: NA; j_call: TRBJ2-7; d_call: NA; v_call: TRBV11-3; cdr3_aa: CASSSRQYEQYF; cdr3_nt: TGTGCCAGCAGCTCGAGACAGTACGAGCAGTACTTC
clone_size: NA; j_call: TRBJ1-5; d_call: NA; v_call: TRBV2; cdr3_aa: CASSTNRVLNQPQHF; cdr3_nt: TGTGCCAGCAGTACGAACCGGGTCCTAAATCAGCCCCAGCATTTT
clone_size: few; j_call: TRBJ2-1; d_call: TRBD2; v_call: TRBV5-1; cdr3_aa: CASSLQRENNEQFF; cdr3_nt: TGCGCCAGCAGCCTACAGCGGGAAAACAATGAGCAGTTCTTC
clone_size: NA; j_call: TRBJ2-5; d_call: TRBD2; v_call: TRBV5-1; cdr3_aa: CASSWGLAGGQETQYF; cdr3_nt: TGCGCCAGCAGCTGGGGACTAGCGGGAGGGCAAGAGACCCAGTACTTC
clone_size: NA; j_call: TRBJ1-6; d_call: TRBD1; v_call: TRBV5-1; cdr3_aa: CASSSMTGDNSPLHF; cdr3_nt: TGCGCCAGCAGCTCCATGACAGGGGATAATTCACCCCTCCACTTT
clone_size: many; j_call: TRBJ2-2; d_call: NA; v_call: TRBV7-3; cdr3_aa: CASSLSGSAGELFF; cdr3_nt: TGTGCCAGCAGCTTAAGTGGTAGCGCCGGGGAGCTGTTTTTT
clone_size: NA; j_call: TRBJ2-5; d_call: NA; v_call: TRBV2; cdr3_aa: CASKRLETQYF; cdr3_nt: TGTGCCAGCAAGAGACTCGAGACCCAGTACTTC